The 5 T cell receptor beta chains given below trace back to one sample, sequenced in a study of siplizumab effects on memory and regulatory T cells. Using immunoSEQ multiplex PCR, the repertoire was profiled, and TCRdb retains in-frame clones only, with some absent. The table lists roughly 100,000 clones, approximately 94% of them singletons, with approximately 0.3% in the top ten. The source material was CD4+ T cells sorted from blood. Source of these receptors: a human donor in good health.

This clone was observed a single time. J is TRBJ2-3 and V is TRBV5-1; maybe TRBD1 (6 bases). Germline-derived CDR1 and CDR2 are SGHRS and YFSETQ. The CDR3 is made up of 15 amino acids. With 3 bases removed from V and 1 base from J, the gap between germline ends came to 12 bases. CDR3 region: CASSSGTPGTDTQYF. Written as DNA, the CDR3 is TGCGCCAGCAGCTCAGGGACACCGGGCACAGATACGCAGTATTTT.

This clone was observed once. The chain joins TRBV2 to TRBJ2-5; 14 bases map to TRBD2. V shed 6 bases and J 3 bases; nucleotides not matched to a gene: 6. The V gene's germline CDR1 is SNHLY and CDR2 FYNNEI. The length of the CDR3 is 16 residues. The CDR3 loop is CASSDPGLAGEETQYF. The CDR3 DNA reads TGTGCCAGCAGCGACCCGGGACTAGCGGGAGAAGAGACCCAGTACTTC.

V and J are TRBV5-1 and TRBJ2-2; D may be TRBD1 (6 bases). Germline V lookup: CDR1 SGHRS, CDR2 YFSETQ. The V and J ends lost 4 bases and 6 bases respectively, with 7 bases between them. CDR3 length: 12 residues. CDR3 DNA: TGCGCCAGCAGCACAGGGCCCGGGGAGCTGTTTTTT. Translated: CASSTGPGELFF.

CDR3 sequence (DNA): TGCAGCGTTGAGACAGGCGGTGGGGAGACCCAGTACTTC. Amino acids: CSVETGGGETQYF. V gene TRBV29-1 combines with J gene TRBJ2-5; weak D call: TRBD1 (6 bases). CDR1 and CDR2 (germline): SQVTM, ANQGSEA. The CDR3 has 13 residues. V was pared by 3 bases and J by 5 bases, with 13 bases between.

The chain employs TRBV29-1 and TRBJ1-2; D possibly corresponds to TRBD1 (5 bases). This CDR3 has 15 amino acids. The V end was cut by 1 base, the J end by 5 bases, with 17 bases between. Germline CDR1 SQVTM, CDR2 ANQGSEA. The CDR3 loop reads CSVEGEGRSGYGYTF. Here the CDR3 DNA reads TGCAGCGTTGAAGGGGAGGGGCGGTCTGGTTATGGCTACACCTTC.